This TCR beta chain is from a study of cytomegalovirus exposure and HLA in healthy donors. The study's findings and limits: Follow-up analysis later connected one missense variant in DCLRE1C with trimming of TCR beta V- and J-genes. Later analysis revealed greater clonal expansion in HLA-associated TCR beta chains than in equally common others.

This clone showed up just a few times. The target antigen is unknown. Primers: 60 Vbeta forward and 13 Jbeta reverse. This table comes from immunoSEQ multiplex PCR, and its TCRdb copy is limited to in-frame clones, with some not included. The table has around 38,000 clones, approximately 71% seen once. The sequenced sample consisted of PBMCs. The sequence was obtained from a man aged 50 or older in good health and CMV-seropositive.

CDR3 DNA: TGTGCCAGCAGTTGGGACAGGGGGTATGATGAAGCTTTCTTT. Translation gives CASSWDRGYDEAFF. The chain uses TRBV6-6 and TRBJ1-1; 11 nucleotides align to TRBD1. CDR1 and CDR2 from the germline V gene are MNHNY and SVGAGI (reference sequence). The CDR3 has 14 amino acids. Trimming took 4 bases from V and 7 from J; bases not matched to a gene: 5.